This paragraph reports one T cell receptor (beta chain). Its antigen is currently unknown. Vbeta (60) and Jbeta (13) primers were used in the PCR. The method was immunoSEQ multiplex PCR; TCRdb's version includes in-frame clones alone and lacks a portion of them. The table includes some 130,000 clones, roughly 80% detected once. The sample belongs to a study of cytomegalovirus exposure and HLA in healthy donors. The study's findings and limits: Listed as cytomegalovirus-associated were 170 or so TCR beta chains. The analysis excluded some indistinguishable V segments, including TRBV6-2 and TRBV6-3. Among donors in an Asian-associated ancestry cluster, a later analysis reportedly found fewer N-insertions than the roughly 650-donor mean. It was assumed in the presence/absence analyses that sequencing depth was roughly uniform across donors.

The CDR3 covers 16 residues. V lost 2 bases and J lost 0, with 14 bases in between. Germline assignment: CDR1 LGHNA and CDR2 YNFKEQ. The chain joins TRBV4-2 to TRBJ2-7; TRBD2 might be the D (5 bases). Material: PBMCs. The receptor's source is a woman in her thirties or forties in good health and CMV-seronegative. CDR3 in amino acids: CASSQSGWPSSYEQYF. CDR3 DNA sequence: TGTGCCAGCAGCCAAAGCGGTTGGCCTAGCTCCTACGAGCAGTACTTC.